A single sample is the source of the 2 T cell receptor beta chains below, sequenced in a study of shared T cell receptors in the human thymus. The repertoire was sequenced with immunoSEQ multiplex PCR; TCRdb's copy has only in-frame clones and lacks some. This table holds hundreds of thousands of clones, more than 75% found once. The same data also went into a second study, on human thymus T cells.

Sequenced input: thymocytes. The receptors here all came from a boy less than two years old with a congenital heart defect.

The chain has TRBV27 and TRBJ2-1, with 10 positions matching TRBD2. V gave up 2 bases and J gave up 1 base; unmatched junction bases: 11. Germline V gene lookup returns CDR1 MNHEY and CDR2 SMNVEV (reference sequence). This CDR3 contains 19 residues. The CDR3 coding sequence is TGTGCCAGCAGTTTACCTAGCGGGGGTTCCCTCCATTCCTACAATGAGCAGTTCTTC. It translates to CASSLPSGGSLHSYNEQFF.

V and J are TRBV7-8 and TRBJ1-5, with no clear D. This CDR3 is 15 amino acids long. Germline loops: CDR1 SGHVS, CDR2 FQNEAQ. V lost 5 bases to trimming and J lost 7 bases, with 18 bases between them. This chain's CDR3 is CASSDKPLRRQPQHF. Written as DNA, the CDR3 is TGTGCCAGCAGCGATAAGCCCTTGAGGCGACAGCCCCAGCATTTT.